One sample yielded the 22 T cell receptor beta chains listed below, sequenced in a study of blood T cells in healthy people across ages. Together with a sample-barcoded 5' primer, a J-beta primer mix was included in a second PCR lasting about 6 to 12 cycles. TCRdb analysed the 5' RACE reads with MiXCR anew, one entry per CDR3 protein. The sample carries approximately 800,000 distinct CDR3 sequences, around 25% recorded once. The same data also contributed to another study, on T cells of mothers and their children.

Sequenced input: blood. These receptors came from a boy younger than 18 in good health.

V gene TRBV27 combines with J gene TRBJ1-4; 7 nucleotides line up with TRBD1. Trimming cost V 8 bases and J 4 bases; bases outside gene matches: 7. This CDR3 is built from 14 residues. CDR1 and CDR2 from the germline V gene are MNHEY and SMNVEV (reference sequence). The CDR3 is CASRMTGFNEKLFF. The CDR3 coding sequence is TGTGCCAGCCGGATGACAGGGTTTAATGAAAAACTGTTTTTT. Full variable domain (remainder filled in from reference TRBV27 and TRBJ1-4): EAQVTQNPRYLITVTGKKLTVTCSQNMNHEYMSWYRQDPGLGLRQIYYSMNVEVTDKGDVPEGYKVSRKEKRNFPLILESPSPNQTSLYFCASRMTGFNEKLFFGSGTQLSVL.

This rearrangement joins TRBV7-2 to TRBJ2-7, with a possible D match to TRBD1 (8 bases). The end of the DNA aligns better with TRBJ2-5, so the J call may be wrong. This CDR3 contains 17 residues. CDR1 is SGHTA and CDR2 is FQGNSA in the germline V gene. In DNA form, the CDR3 reads TGTGCCAGCAGCCGACAGATCGGAACAGGGGGGGGAGAGACCCAGTACTTC. It specifies CASSRQIGTGGGETQYF.

This clonotype has only one observation. The chain combines TRBV20-1 with TRBJ2-3, with 9 bases that match TRBD2. The CDR3 extends over 15 amino acids. The junction had 13 bases not matched to a gene; V was cut back by 6 bases and J by 6 bases. Germline V gene lookup returns CDR1 DFQATT and CDR2 SNEGSKA (reference sequence). This CDR3 is CSARSVAGVGDTQYF. CDR3 coding DNA: TGCAGTGCCCGAAGTGTAGCGGGAGTTGGCGATACGCAGTATTTT.

The chain employs TRBV10-2 and TRBJ2-7; 7 nucleotides align to TRBD2. The germline V gene has CDR1 WSHSY and CDR2 SAAADI. V was pared by 8 bases and J by 6 bases, with 13 bases of the junction left unmatched. The CDR3 sequence is 14 residues long. The CDR3 coding sequence is TGCGCCAGCGGAGCGACTAGCAGAGGGGCCGAGCAGTACTTC. It encodes CASGATSRGAEQYF.

V and J are TRBV29-1 and TRBJ1-2, with a tentative D call TRBD1 (6 bases). Trimming left V 5 bases short and J 7 bases short, with 23 bases between. The CDR3 contains 15 residues. Germline values: CDR1 SQVTM, CDR2 ANQGSEA. The CDR3 DNA reads as TGCAGCGTTACGCCTTTCCCGGCGGACAGATTTGGCTACACCTTC. Encoded protein: CSVTPFPADRFGYTF. Together with reference TRBV29-1 and TRBJ1-2, the CDR3 gives the full variable domain: SAVISQKPSRDICQRGTSLTIQCQVDSQVTMMFWYRQQPGQSLTLIATANQGSEATYESGFVIDKFPISRPNLTFSTLTVSNMSPEDSSIYLCSVTPFPADRFGYTFGSGTRLTVV.

The chain employs TRBV20-1 and TRBJ1-2; D may be TRBD1 (5 bases). Germline-derived CDR1 and CDR2 are DFQATT and SNEGSKA (reference sequence). V gave up 3 bases and J gave up 7 bases, with 15 bases separating them. This CDR3 region has 13 residues. CDR3 nucleotides: TGCAGTGCTAGGGAAAGAGGGACTTCTGGCTACACCTTC. Encoded protein: CSARERGTSGYTF.

The V gene is TRBV4-1, the J gene TRBJ2-5; 10 bases are shared with TRBD2. V lost 1 base, J lost 2 bases, and 7 bases stayed unmatched. The germline CDR1 and CDR2 sequences are MGHRA and YSYEKL. This CDR3 has 17 residues. Here the CDR3 reads CASSQGLLAGKQETQYF. As DNA, the CDR3 is TGCGCCAGCAGCCAAGGACTACTAGCGGGGAAACAAGAGACCCAGTACTTC.

This sequence joins TRBV6-5 and TRBJ1-4; weak D call: TRBD1 (5 bases). Trimming removed 2 bases from V and 12 bases from J, with 13 bases in between. This CDR3 has 13 residues. Germline-derived CDR1 and CDR2 are MNHEY and SVGAGI. The CDR3 nucleotides read TGTGCCAGCAGTTACCGGTCGTGGGGGGAACTGTTTTTT. Translated: CASSYRSWGELFF.

Here the CDR3 reads CASSPMGAGAREQYF. The DNA of the CDR3 is TGTGCCAGCAGCCCCATGGGAGCGGGAGCTCGGGAGCAGTACTTC. The rearrangement uses TRBV28 and TRBJ2-7, with 8 bases aligning to TRBD2. CDR1 MDHEN and CDR2 SYDVKM come from the germline V gene. V lost 6 bases to trimming and J lost 7 bases; unmatched junction nucleotides: 14. The length of the CDR3 is 15 residues.

The chain has TRBV12-3 or TRBV12-4 and TRBJ2-2; D unclear. V lost 3 bases and J lost 8, with 7 bases in between. CDR3 size: 12 residues. The CDR3 protein is CASSFSDGELFF. The CDR3 DNA reads as TGTGCCAGCAGTTTTTCTGATGGGGAGCTGTTTTTT.

The V and J genes are TRBV2 and TRBJ2-5; 8 positions match TRBD1. The tail of the sequence fits TRBJ2-7 better, so the J call may be wrong. There are 15 residues in the CDR3. Germline V gene lookup returns CDR1 SNHLY and CDR2 FYNNEI. CDR3 amino acids: CASSLNRGETYEQYF. The DNA of the CDR3 is TGTGCCAGCAGTTTAAACAGGGGGGAAACCTACGAGCAGTACTTC.

Only a few counts were recorded for this clonotype. V and J are TRBV6-1 and TRBJ2-5; 10 nucleotides match TRBD2. With the DNA end fitting TRBJ2-1 better, the J assignment may be wrong. Germline CDR1 MNHNS, CDR2 SASEGT. The length of the CDR3 is 14 residues. The CDR3 protein is CASEKRGGGNEQFF. CDR3 DNA: TGTGCCAGCGAGAAGCGGGGGGGCGGCAATGAGCAGTTCTTC.

The chain couples TRBV19 to TRBJ2-1, with D possibly TRBD1 on 6 matching bases. Looked up from germline, CDR1 is LNHDA and CDR2 is SQIVND (reference sequence). Trimming removed 6 bases from V and 8 bases from J, with 20 bases in between. CDR3 length: 15 residues. The CDR3 region is CASSLVDSRGDEQFF. DNA of the CDR3: TGTGCCAGTAGCCTCGTGGACAGCCGGGGCGATGAGCAGTTCTTC.

V usage is TRBV6-5 and J usage is TRBJ2-5; D is ambiguous. The CDR3 length is 15 residues. Trimming removed 0 bases at V and 5 bases at J, with 13 bases between. Germline CDR1 is MNHEY and CDR2 is SVGAGI. CDR3: CASSYSYTLRETQYF. In DNA, the CDR3 is TGTGCCAGCAGTTACTCGTATACCTTGAGGGAGACCCAGTACTTC.

The chain links TRBV9 to TRBJ2-7, with 8 bases lining up with TRBD2. The length of the CDR3 is 14 residues. Trimming cost V 2 bases and J 5 bases; bases outside gene matches: 6. Germline lookup yields CDR1 SGDLS and CDR2 YYNGEE. The CDR3 sequence: CASSVSGGYDEQYF. CDR3 nucleotide sequence: TGTGCCAGCAGCGTCAGCGGGGGTTATGACGAGCAGTACTTC.

This clonotype was detected only a few times. V usage is TRBV20-1 and J usage is TRBJ2-2; tentatively, D is TRBD2 (6 bases). V shed 0 bases and J shed 4 bases, with 9 bases lying between them. Looked up from germline, CDR1 is DFQATT and CDR2 is SNEGSKA (reference sequence). This CDR3 has 14 amino acids. CDR3 coding DNA: TGCAGTGCTAGAGATATGGGGGGCACCGGGGAGCTGTTTTTT. Its translation is CSARDMGGTGELFF.

This chain uses TRBV28 with TRBJ2-2, with D possibly TRBD2 on 6 matching bases. The CDR3 sequence is 15 residues long. Per the germline V gene, CDR1 is MDHEN and CDR2 is SYDVKM. Trimming stripped 5 bases from V and 5 bases from J, with 15 bases between. The DNA of the CDR3 is TGTGCCAGCAGTAATCTTCAGGGAGGAACCGGGGAGCTGTTTTTT. Translating it yields CASSNLQGGTGELFF. Combining the CDR3 with reference TRBV28 and TRBJ2-2 gives the whole variable domain DVKVTQSSRYLVKRTGEKVFLECVQDMDHENMFWYRQDPGLGLRLIYFSYDVKMKEKGDIPEGYSVSREKKERFSLILESASTNQTSMYLCASSNLQGGTGELFFGEGSRLTVL.

In its sample, this clonotype was seen a few times. The V gene is TRBV7-9, the J gene TRBJ1-2, with 7 bases matching TRBD1. Germline CDR1 is SEHNR and CDR2 is FQNEAQ (reference sequence). V shed 0 bases and J 0 bases; nucleotides not matched to a gene: 10. This CDR3 has 18 residues. The CDR3 protein is CASSLADRPRVSNYGYTF. DNA for the CDR3: TGTGCCAGCAGCTTAGCGGACAGGCCCAGAGTGTCTAACTATGGCTACACCTTC.

A few counts support this clonotype. The chain joins TRBV12-3 or TRBV12-4 to TRBJ1-1; possible D gene TRBD1, 5 bases. V was pared by 4 bases and J by 3 bases, with 9 bases between. The CDR3 consists of 13 residues. CDR3 residues: CASSWEGHTEAFF. The CDR3 region has the DNA TGTGCCAGCAGTTGGGAGGGACACACTGAAGCTTTCTTT.

This clonotype has just one count. J is TRBJ2-1 and V is TRBV29-1; D is possibly TRBD2 (6 bases). Trimming shortened V by 7 bases and J by 10 bases, and 17 bases separated the two germline ends. The CDR3 is 12 amino acids. Looked up from germline, CDR1 is SQVTM and CDR2 is ANQGSEA. The CDR3 DNA reads TGCAGCGCAGGAGGGGAAGTCGGAGAGCAGTTCTTC. Its protein product is CSAGGEVGEQFF.

DNA of the CDR3: TGTGCCACCAGCAGAGATCAGCAGGGGATACAAGAGACCCAGTACTTC. As protein: CATSRDQQGIQETQYF. The rearrangement links TRBV15 to TRBJ2-5; D possibly corresponds to TRBD1 (6 bases). Germline lookup yields CDR1 LNHNV and CDR2 YYDKDF (reference sequence). Trimming took off 0 bases at V and 2 bases at J, with 13 bases between the two ends. The CDR3 has 16 residues. Drawing the rest from reference TRBV15 and TRBJ2-5, the complete variable domain is DAMVIQNPRYQVTQFGKPVTLSCSQTLNHNVMYWYQQKSSQAPKLLFHYYDKDFNNEADTPDNFQSRRPNTSFCFLDIRSPGLGDTAMYLCATSRDQQGIQETQYFGPGTRLLVL.

The genes are TRBV27 and TRBJ1-3, with D hard to call. This CDR3 has 16 residues. With 0 bases removed from V and 4 bases from J, the gap between germline ends came to 13 bases. Germline values: CDR1 MNHEY, CDR2 SMNVEV (reference sequence). The CDR3 region is CASSLSRQPGGNTIYF. CDR3 bases: TGTGCCAGCAGTTTATCGAGGCAGCCCGGGGGAAACACCATATATTTT.